In its sample, the clone carrying this T cell receptor beta chain was seen once. What it binds is not known. After removal of 10 bases from V and 7 bases from J, the junction contained 8 bases not matched to a gene. The CDR3 has 13 residues. Germline CDR1 and CDR2: SNHLY and FYNNEI. Primers for the PCR totalled 60 Vbeta and 13 Jbeta. The assay was immunoSEQ multiplex PCR, and TCRdb's table has in-frame clones only and misses some. Among 100,000 or so clones, roughly 85% were seen once, and the ten largest hold 3.1%. These data come from a study of cytomegalovirus exposure and HLA in healthy donors. General study points: The classifier was said to identify cytomegalovirus status with high specificity and sensitivity.

The sequenced material came from PBMCs. The TCR originated in a woman aged 40 to 50 in good health and CMV-seronegative. The chain has TRBV2 and TRBJ2-1, with 9 bases matching TRBD1. Here the CDR3 DNA reads TGTGCCACCCAGACGGGACAGGGAAATGAGCAGTTCTTC. Protein product: CATQTGQGNEQFF.